This T cell receptor (beta chain) was obtained from a study of radiotherapy plus CTLA-4 blockade in lung cancer. Generated by immunoSEQ multiplex PCR, the TCRdb table keeps only in-frame clones and is missing some. This sample has some 100,000 clones; nearly 80% occur once, and the top ten carry roughly 5.2%. This clone was seen ten or more times. The CDR3 loop spans 15 amino acids. Deletions cut 1 base from V and 4 bases from J, with 13 bases between. Germline V gene lookup returns CDR1 MGHRA and CDR2 YSYEKL. The chain couples TRBV4-1 to TRBJ2-5, with no clear D. The sequencing used peripheral blood, collected from a patient treated with radiotherapy plus ipilimumab. The source is a human donor with non-small cell lung cancer who had a partial response to radiotherapy plus ipilimumab. The CDR3 protein is CASSQVLRVRETQYF. CDR3 in DNA: TGCGCCAGCAGCCAAGTGCTCCGGGTCAGAGAGACCCAGTACTTC.